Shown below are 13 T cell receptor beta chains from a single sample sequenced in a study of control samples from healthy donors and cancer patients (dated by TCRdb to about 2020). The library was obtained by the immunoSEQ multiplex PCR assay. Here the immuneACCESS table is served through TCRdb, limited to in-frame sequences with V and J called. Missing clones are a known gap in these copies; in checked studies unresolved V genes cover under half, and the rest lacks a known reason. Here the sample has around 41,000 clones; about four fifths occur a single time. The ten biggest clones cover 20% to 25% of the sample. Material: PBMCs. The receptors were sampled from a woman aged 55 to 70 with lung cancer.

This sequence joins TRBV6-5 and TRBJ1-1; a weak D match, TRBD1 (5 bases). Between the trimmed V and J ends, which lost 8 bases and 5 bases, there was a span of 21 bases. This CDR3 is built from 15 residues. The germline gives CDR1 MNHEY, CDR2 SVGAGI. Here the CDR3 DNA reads TGTGCCAGCCTCCAGAGATCAGGGCAGGAGACTGAAGCTTTCTTT. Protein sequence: CASLQRSGQETEAFF.

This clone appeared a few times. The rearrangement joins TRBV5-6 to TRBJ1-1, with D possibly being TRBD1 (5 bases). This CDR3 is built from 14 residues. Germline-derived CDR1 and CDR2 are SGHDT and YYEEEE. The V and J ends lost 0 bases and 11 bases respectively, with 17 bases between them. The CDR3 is CASSLEYGGPRAFF. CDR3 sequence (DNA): TGTGCCAGCAGCTTGGAATATGGGGGACCCCGGGCTTTCTTT.

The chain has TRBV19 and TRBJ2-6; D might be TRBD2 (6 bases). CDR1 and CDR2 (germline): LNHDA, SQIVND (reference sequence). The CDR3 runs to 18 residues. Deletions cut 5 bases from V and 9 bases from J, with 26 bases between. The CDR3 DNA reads TGTGCCAGTAGTCCGTACGGCGGTCCCCTAAGGGAGGTCAACGTCCTGACTTTC. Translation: CASSPYGGPLREVNVLTF.

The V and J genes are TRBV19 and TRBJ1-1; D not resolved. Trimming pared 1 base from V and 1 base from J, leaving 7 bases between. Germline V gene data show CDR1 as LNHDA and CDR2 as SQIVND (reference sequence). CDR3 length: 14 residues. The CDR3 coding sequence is TGTGCCAGTAGTATAGTGGGAGCGAACACTGAAGCTTTCTTT. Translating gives CASSIVGANTEAFF. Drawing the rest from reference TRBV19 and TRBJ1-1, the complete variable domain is DGGITQSPKYLFRKEGQNVTLSCEQNLNHDAMYWYRQDPGQGLRLIYYSQIVNDFQKGDIAEGYSVSREKKESFPLTVTSAQKNPTAFYLCASSIVGANTEAFFGQGTRLTVV.

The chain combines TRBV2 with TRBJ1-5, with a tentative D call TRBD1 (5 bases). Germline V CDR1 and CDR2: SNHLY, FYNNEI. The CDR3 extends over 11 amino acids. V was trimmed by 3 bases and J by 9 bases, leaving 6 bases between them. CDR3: CASSEGPPQHF. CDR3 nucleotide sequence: TGTGCCAGCAGTGAGGGACCGCCCCAGCATTTT.

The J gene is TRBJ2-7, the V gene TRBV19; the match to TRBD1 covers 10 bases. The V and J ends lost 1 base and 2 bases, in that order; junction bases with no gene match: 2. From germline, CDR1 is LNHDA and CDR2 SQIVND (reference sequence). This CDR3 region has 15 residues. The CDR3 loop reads CASSIADRGTYEQYF. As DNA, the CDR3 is TGTGCCAGTAGTATAGCGGACAGGGGGACCTACGAGCAGTACTTC.

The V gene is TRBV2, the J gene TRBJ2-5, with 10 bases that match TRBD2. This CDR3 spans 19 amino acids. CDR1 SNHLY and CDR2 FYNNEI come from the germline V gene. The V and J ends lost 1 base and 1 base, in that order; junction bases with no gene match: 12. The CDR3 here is CASSEGRIAGGPLQETQYF. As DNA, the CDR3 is TGTGCCAGCAGTGAAGGGCGAATAGCGGGGGGTCCCCTCCAAGAGACCCAGTACTTC.

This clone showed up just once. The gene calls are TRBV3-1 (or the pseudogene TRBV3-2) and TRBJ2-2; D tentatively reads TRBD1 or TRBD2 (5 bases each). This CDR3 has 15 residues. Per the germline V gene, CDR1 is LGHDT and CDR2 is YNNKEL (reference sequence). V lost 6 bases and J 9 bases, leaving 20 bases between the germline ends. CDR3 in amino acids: CASRPTGTHERELFF. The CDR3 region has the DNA TGTGCCAGCAGACCTACCGGGACCCATGAACGGGAGCTGTTTTTT.

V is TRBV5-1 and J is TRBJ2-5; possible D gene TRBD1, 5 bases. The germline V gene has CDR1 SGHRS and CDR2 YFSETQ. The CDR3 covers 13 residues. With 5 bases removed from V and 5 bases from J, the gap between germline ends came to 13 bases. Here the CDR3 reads CASRSQGGETQYF. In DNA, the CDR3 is TGCGCCAGCAGAAGTCAGGGTGGGGAGACCCAGTACTTC.

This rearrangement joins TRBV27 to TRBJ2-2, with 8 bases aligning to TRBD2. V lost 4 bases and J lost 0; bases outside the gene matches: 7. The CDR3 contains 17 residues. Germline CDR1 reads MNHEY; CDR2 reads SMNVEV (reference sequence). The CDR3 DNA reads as TGTGCCAGCAGTTCTGCAACTAGCGGATCGAACACCGGGGAGCTGTTTTTT. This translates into CASSSATSGSNTGELFF.

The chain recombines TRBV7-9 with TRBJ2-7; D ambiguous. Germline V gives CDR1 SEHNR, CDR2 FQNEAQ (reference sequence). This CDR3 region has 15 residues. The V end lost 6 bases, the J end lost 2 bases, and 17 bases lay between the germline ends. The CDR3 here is CASSNLAHAAYEQYF. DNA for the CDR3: TGTGCCAGCAGTAATCTCGCCCATGCAGCCTACGAGCAGTACTTC.

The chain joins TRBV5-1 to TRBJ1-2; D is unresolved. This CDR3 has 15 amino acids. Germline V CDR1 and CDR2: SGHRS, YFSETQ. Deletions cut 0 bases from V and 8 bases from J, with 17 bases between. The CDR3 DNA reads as TGCGCCAGCAGCTTGGCTCCAGGCCCAGCACGGGGCTACACCTTC. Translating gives CASSLAPGPARGYTF.

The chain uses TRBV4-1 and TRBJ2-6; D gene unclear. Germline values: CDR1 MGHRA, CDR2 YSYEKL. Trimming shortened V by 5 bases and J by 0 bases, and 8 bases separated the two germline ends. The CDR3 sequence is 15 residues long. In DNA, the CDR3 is TGCGCCAGCAGCACAGAAAGCTCTGGGGCCAACGTCCTGACTTTC. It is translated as CASSTESSGANVLTF.